This TCR beta chain was obtained from a study of blood T cells in healthy people across ages. This clonotype was detected only a few times. The second PCR ran roughly 7 to 11 cycles with a sample-barcoded 5' primer and J-beta primers. TCRdb fed the 5' RACE reads into MiXCR, producing one record per CDR3 protein. The sample carries 750,000 to 950,000 distinct CDR3 sequences, around 25% recorded once. Germline V lookup: CDR1 SGHRS, CDR2 YFSETQ. V was shortened by 5 bases and J by 1 base, with 15 bases between the two germline ends. CDR3 size: 15 residues. These same records also appear under a second study, on T cells of mothers and their children. That source reports: Second-PCR primer M1S introduced sample barcodes and 2-4 random nucleotides.

Sequencing was performed on blood. This TCR derives from a boy aged 5-17 years in good health. This sequence joins TRBV5-1 and TRBJ1-1, with D unresolved. CDR3 loop: CASRDVKGGNTEAFF. The CDR3, as DNA: TGCGCCAGCAGGGACGTTAAGGGAGGGAACACTGAAGCTTTCTTT.